This T cell receptor beta chain came from a study of blood T cells in healthy people across ages. The overall study: Capturing about one barcoded beta molecule per two T cells was achieved by template switching.

Alongside a J-beta primer mix, a sample-barcoded 5' primer served in a second PCR lasting about 7 to 11 cycles. MiXCR, run by TCRdb on the 5' RACE reads, gives a single entry per CDR3 protein. The repertoire holds 1,300,000 or so distinct CDR3 sequences, with 55% to 75% as singletons. CDR1 and CDR2 (germline): MGHRA, YSYEKL. The CDR3 runs to 15 residues. The V and J ends lost 4 bases and 0 bases respectively, with 13 bases between them. This clonotype was counted between two and nine times. Each sample yielded at least 6 million isolated PBMCs. The V call is TRBV4-1, the J call TRBJ2-7; no definite D call. The receptor was isolated from a young man in good health. The sample was blood. The CDR3 loop is CASSPRELSSYEQYF. The CDR3 DNA reads TGCGCCAGCAGCCCCCGCGAGCTTAGCTCCTACGAGCAGTACTTC.